Below are 31 T cell receptor beta chains sequenced from a single sample in a study of T cells in Graves' hyperthyroidism and ophthalmopathy. From RNA transcripts, TCR beta CDR3 regions were amplified. HTBI primers drove first-round RT-PCR of the TCR CDR3. TCRdb processed the multiplex PCR reads anew with MiXCR; each CDR3 protein has one entry. Of more than 500,000 distinct CDR3 sequences in the sample, 15% to 20% are singletons; the top ten hold 3% to 4%. Sequenced material: blood. The receptor set was obtained from a woman in her 30s with Graves' hyperthyroidism.

This clonotype was observed many times. This rearrangement joins TRBV6-2 or TRBV6-3 to TRBJ2-6; D not certain. The V end lost 3 bases, the J end lost 1 base, and 10 bases lay between the germline ends. Germline CDR1 reads MNHEY; CDR2 reads SVGEGT. The CDR3 covers 16 residues. CDR3 DNA: TGTGCCAGCAGTTATGTTCCAGCATCTGGGGCCAACGTCCTGACTTTC. Translating it yields CASSYVPASGANVLTF.

This clonotype has a count of ten or more. The chain employs TRBV20-1 and TRBJ1-1; no clear D gene. Trimming removed 0 bases from V and 4 bases from J, with 12 bases in between. Germline CDR1 DFQATT, CDR2 SNEGSKA (reference sequence). The CDR3 extends over 14 amino acids. DNA for the CDR3: TGCAGTGCTAGAGATCTGCGGGAGAGCACTGAAGCTTTCTTT. Protein product: CSARDLRESTEAFF.

This clonotype has more than one count but fewer than ten. The rearrangement joins TRBV10-3 to TRBJ2-5, with TRBD2 as a possible D gene (6 bases). In germline, CDR1 is ENHRY, CDR2 SYGVKD. The CDR3 totals 13 residues. Trimming pared 6 bases from V and 7 bases from J, leaving 15 bases between. CDR3 DNA sequence: TGTGCCATCAGAGCCGGGACTGAGGGGACCCAGTACTTC. Protein: CAIRAGTEGTQYF.

Comments on this clonotype: Being one base from a much bigger clone, this may be a read error. The chain uses TRBV11-2 and TRBJ1-1, with TRBD1 matching over 7 bases. Germline V gene lookup returns CDR1 SGHAT and CDR2 FQNNGV. This CDR3 spans 12 amino acids. The CDR3 region is CASSSGGIETFF. The DNA for the CDR3 is TGTGCCAGCAGCTCAGGGGGAATTGAAACTTTCTTT.

This clonotype was recorded at least ten times. The CDR3 DNA sequence: TGTGCCAGCAGTTTACGGGGGTGGGAGGAGACCCAGTACTTC. Translating gives CASSLRGWEETQYF. This chain joins TRBV28 and TRBJ2-5; TRBD2 might be the D (6 bases). V was clipped by 2 bases and J by 5 bases, with 12 bases between them. The germline V gene encodes CDR1 MDHEN and CDR2 SYDVKM. The CDR3 has 14 residues.

This clonotype was seen many times. V gene TRBV6-2 or TRBV6-3 combines with J gene TRBJ2-7; 8 bases match TRBD2. Germline CDR1 is MNHEY and CDR2 is SVGEGT. V was pared by 5 bases and J by 6 bases, with 15 bases of the junction left unmatched. The CDR3 is 16 residues long. The CDR3 loop is CASSPGRSGSGFEQYF. Here the CDR3 DNA reads TGTGCCAGCAGTCCGGGACGAAGCGGGAGTGGATTCGAGCAGTACTTC.

This clonotype was observed a handful of times. This rearrangement joins TRBV6-1 to TRBJ2-3; 7 bases fit TRBD2. CDR3 size: 13 residues. Germline V gene data show CDR1 as MNHNS and CDR2 as SASEGT. The V segment lost 5 bases and the J segment 8 bases; nucleotides outside the gene matches: 7. CDR3 sequence reads: CASSSAGAGTQYF. CDR3 DNA: TGTGCCAGCAGTAGCGCGGGAGCCGGTACGCAGTATTTT.

A note on this clonotype: A read error is possible here, since a much larger clone lies one base away. As DNA, the CDR3 is TGTGCCAGCAGTTCTGGACGCAGGGCAAATTCCTACGAGCAGTACTTC. As protein: CASSSGRRANSYEQYF. The genes are TRBV28 and TRBJ2-7; TRBD1 might be the D (5 bases). The CDR3 loop spans 16 amino acids. The V end lost 4 bases, the J end lost 1 base, and 17 bases lay between the germline ends. CDR1 is MDHEN, CDR2 SYDVKM, per germline.

On this clonotype itself: Since the CDR3 does not end with the conserved phenylalanine or tryptophan, this likely comes from a read error. The chain combines TRBV27 with TRBJ2-2; 9 nucleotides line up with TRBD1. The germline V gene has CDR1 MNHEY and CDR2 SMNVEV (reference sequence). The CDR3 length is 17 residues. V shed 1 base and J 4 bases; nucleotides not matched to a gene: 7. The CDR3 DNA sequence: TGTGCCAGCAGTTTATTGAGGACAGGGGTGGGCACCGGGGAGCTGTTTCTT. As protein: CASSLLRTGVGTGELFL.

This clonotype was recorded at least ten times. The rearrangement joins TRBV7-2 to TRBJ1-2; 11 nucleotides match TRBD1. The V and J ends lost 1 base and 7 bases, in that order; junction bases with no gene match: 5. Germline lookup yields CDR1 SGHTA and CDR2 FQGNSA. There are 15 residues in the CDR3. The CDR3 region is CASSLVDRGRGGYTF. The DNA for the CDR3 is TGTGCCAGCAGCTTAGTGGACAGGGGGCGCGGTGGCTACACCTTC.

This clonotype was recorded at least ten times. The chain links TRBV24-1 to TRBJ2-1; tentative D call: TRBD1 (6 bases). Germline values: CDR1 KGHDR, CDR2 SFDVKD. The CDR3 contains 16 residues. V was trimmed by 7 bases and J by 0 bases, leaving 15 bases between them. The CDR3 DNA reads as TGTGCCACCAGACCGGGACAAACGAGCTCCTACAATGAGCAGTTCTTC. It yields the protein CATRPGQTSSYNEQFF.

This clonotype showed up just a few times. The chain has TRBV13 and TRBJ2-4, with 10 bases that match TRBD1. Trimming at V came to 4 bases and at J to 0 bases, leaving 15 bases not matched to a gene. The CDR3 contains 20 residues. Germline CDR1 is PRHDT and CDR2 is FYEKMQ (reference sequence). CDR3 residues: CASSSPPDRGGVIAKNIQYF. CDR3 nucleotide sequence: TGTGCCAGCAGCTCCCCTCCGGACAGGGGGGGGGTTATAGCCAAAAACATTCAGTACTTC.

J is TRBJ2-1 and V is TRBV24-1; D not resolved. In germline, CDR1 is KGHDR, CDR2 SFDVKD. V was pared by 4 bases and J by 9 bases, with 15 bases between. The length of the CDR3 is 14 residues. In DNA, the CDR3 is TGTGCCACCAGTGACATGACTGTTCGTGGTGAGCAGTTCTTC. Encoded protein: CATSDMTVRGEQFF.

Many counts were recorded for this clonotype. The CDR3 sequence: CASGPGITSTDTQYF. The CDR3 DNA reads as TGTGCTAGTGGCCCAGGAATTACTAGCACAGATACGCAGTATTTT. The rearrangement uses TRBV12-5 and TRBJ2-3; D remains ambiguous. Germline lookup yields CDR1 LGHNT and CDR2 FRNRAP. Trimming removed 6 bases at V and 0 bases at J, with 13 bases between. CDR3 length equals 15 residues.

This clonotype appeared a single time. The chain carries TRBV20-1 and TRBJ2-7, with 7 positions matching TRBD1. The CDR3 sequence is 15 residues long. Germline assignment: CDR1 DFQATT and CDR2 SNEGSKA (reference sequence). The ends lost 1 base at V and 6 bases at J; junction bases unmatched: 12. The CDR3 here is CSARAGQRNPSEQYF. Written as DNA, the CDR3 is TGCAGTGCTAGAGCGGGACAGCGAAATCCCAGCGAGCAGTACTTC.

This clonotype was counted at least ten times. V gene TRBV28 combines with J gene TRBJ2-3; 9 nucleotides agree with TRBD1. J gave up 3 bases and V 5 bases, and 12 bases lay outside the gene matches. This CDR3 spans 17 amino acids. Germline assignment: CDR1 MDHEN and CDR2 SYDVKM. The CDR3 region is CASSPPSPGQGTDTQYF. CDR3 coding DNA: TGTGCCAGCAGTCCGCCCTCTCCGGGACAGGGTACAGATACGCAGTATTTT. Based on the CDR3 plus reference TRBV28 and TRBJ2-3, the full variable domain is DVKVTQSSRYLVKRTGEKVFLECVQDMDHENMFWYRQDPGLGLRLIYFSYDVKMKEKGDIPEGYSVSREKKERFSLILESASTNQTSMYLCASSPPSPGQGTDTQYFGPGTRLTVL.

At least ten counts were recorded for this clonotype. The J gene is TRBJ1-5, the V gene TRBV28; D is perhaps TRBD1 (6 bases). Germline V gene lookup returns CDR1 MDHEN and CDR2 SYDVKM. The CDR3 runs 16 residues. Trimming cost V 4 bases and J 3 bases, with 16 bases left between them. CDR3 DNA sequence: TGTGCCAGCAGTTCTGGGGCAGGGGCTTACAATCAGCCCCAGCATTTT. Its protein product is CASSSGAGAYNQPQHF.

The sample holds a few counts of this clonotype. One end of the junction is discordant with germline, which a read error may explain. The rearrangement uses TRBV5-5 and TRBJ2-1, with no clear D. Germline V lookup: CDR1 SGHKS, CDR2 YYEKEE (reference sequence). This CDR3 is built from 13 residues. This CDR3 is CASSFDLQRLPLF. CDR3 DNA: TGTGCCAGCAGCTTCGACCTCCAAAGGCTACCACTCTTC.

This clonotype was seen a handful of times. The J gene is TRBJ2-1, the V gene TRBV6-4; tentatively, D is TRBD1 (5 bases). The CDR3 totals 12 residues. Trimming removed 10 bases from V and 8 bases from J, with 15 bases in between. CDR1 MRHNA and CDR2 SNTAGT come from the germline V gene. This CDR3 reads CATEDKADEQFF. CDR3 in DNA: TGTGCCACCGAGGACAAGGCAGATGAGCAGTTCTTC.

This clonotype turned up a few times. This rearrangement joins TRBV7-2 to TRBJ2-2; D gene uncertain. The V gene lost 5 bases and the J gene lost 1 base, with 8 bases spanning the gap. Germline V gives CDR1 SGHTA, CDR2 FQGNSA. The CDR3 runs 14 residues. CDR3 residues: CASSPDQNTGELFF. CDR3 nucleotides: TGTGCCAGCAGCCCGGACCAGAACACCGGGGAGCTGTTTTTT. Looking up the rest from reference TRBV7-2 and TRBJ2-2 gives the full variable domain: GAGVSQSPSNKVTEKGKDVELRCDPISGHTALYWYRQSLGQGLEFLIYFQGNSAPDKSGLPSDRFSAERTGGSVSTLTIQRTQQEDSAVYLCASSPDQNTGELFFGEGSRLTVL.

This clonotype showed up many times. CDR3 nucleotide sequence: TGTGCCAGCAGTCCCAGACTGGGTATGAATGAGCAGTTCTTC. Amino acids: CASSPRLGMNEQFF. V is TRBV6-1 and J is TRBJ2-1; D is undetermined. This CDR3 is built from 14 residues. CDR1 and CDR2 (germline): MNHNS, SASEGT. The germline V and J ends were trimmed by 5 bases and 7 bases, with 15 bases remaining between them.

The rearrangement links TRBV13 to TRBJ2-1, with 10 bases lining up with TRBD2. Germline V gene lookup returns CDR1 PRHDT and CDR2 FYEKMQ (reference sequence). There are 13 residues in the CDR3. J was trimmed by 8 bases and V by 5 bases; bases with no gene match: 3. The CDR3 bases are TGTGCCAGCAGCGGCGGGACTAGCGATGAGCAGTTCTTC. It codes for CASSGGTSDEQFF.

This clonotype was counted ten times or more. The V gene is TRBV12-3 or TRBV12-4, the J gene TRBJ2-1; 7 positions agree with TRBD2. The ends lost 3 bases at V and 5 bases at J; junction bases unmatched: 4. The CDR3 consists of 14 residues. CDR3 DNA: TGTGCCAGCAGTTTTGAGGGAGGGAACAATGAGCAGTTCTTC. It encodes CASSFEGGNNEQFF.

This clonotype was seen ten or more times. The J gene is TRBJ2-3, the V gene TRBV9; D is uncertain. This CDR3 contains 13 residues. CDR1 is SGDLS and CDR2 is YYNGEE in the germline V gene. V was clipped by 1 base and J by 3 bases, with 6 bases between them. The chain's CDR3 is CASSVRRTDTQYF. As DNA, the CDR3 is TGTGCCAGCAGCGTAAGGAGAACAGATACGCAGTATTTT.

Regarding this clonotype: A much larger clone is a single base away; this may be a read error. The rearrangement uses TRBV20-1 and TRBJ2-2, with 11 bases aligning to TRBD2. The CDR3 is 15 amino acids. Germline assignment: CDR1 DFQATT and CDR2 SNEGSKA (reference sequence). J lost 4 bases, V lost 2 bases, and 3 bases had no gene match. The chain's CDR3 is CSARIAGGSTGELFF. The CDR3 DNA is TGCAGTGCTAGAATAGCGGGAGGGAGCACCGGGGAGCTGTTTTTT.

This clonotype has only a few counts. The CDR3 region is CASSATSAYNEQFF. Written as DNA, the CDR3 is TGTGCCAGCAGCGCGACTAGCGCCTACAATGAGCAGTTCTTC. This chain uses TRBV9 with TRBJ2-1, with 8 bases identical to TRBD2. CDR1 is SGDLS and CDR2 is YYNGEE in the germline V gene. V trimming: 3 bases; J trimming: 2 bases; junction bases outside the gene matches: 1. The CDR3 runs 14 residues.

The chain carries TRBV2 and TRBJ2-2; D might be TRBD1 (6 bases). V shed 6 bases and J shed 0 bases, with 11 bases lying between them. CDR1 is SNHLY, CDR2 FYNNEI, per germline. CDR3 length: 15 residues. Here the CDR3 reads CASRGNRANTGELFF. The CDR3, as DNA: TGTGCCAGCAGAGGGAACAGGGCGAACACCGGGGAGCTGTTTTTT.

The sample holds many counts of this clonotype. This chain connects TRBV7-8 to TRBJ1-5; weak D call: TRBD1 (5 bases). Looked up from germline, CDR1 is SGHVS and CDR2 is FQNEAQ. CDR3 length: 15 residues. The V gene lost 6 bases and the J gene lost 4 bases, with 16 bases spanning the gap. The CDR3: CASSPGTGVNQPQHF. In DNA, the CDR3 is TGTGCCAGCAGTCCTGGCACGGGGGTTAATCAGCCCCAGCATTTT.

The chain joins TRBV14 to TRBJ2-2; D not resolved. The CDR3 runs 13 residues. Trimming shortened V by 1 base and J by 4 bases, and 4 bases separated the two germline ends. Per germline, CDR1 SGHDN and CDR2 FVKESK. The chain's CDR3 is CASSQALTGELFF. The CDR3 DNA reads TGTGCCAGCAGCCAAGCCCTCACCGGGGAGCTGTTTTTT.

As concerns this clonotype: It may be a read error: a sequence one base away is much more abundant. The chain has TRBV6-1 and TRBJ2-1; 7 bases agree with TRBD1. Trimming at V came to 9 bases and at J to 7 bases, leaving 12 bases not matched to a gene. This CDR3 is 14 amino acids long. Germline assignment: CDR1 MNHNS and CDR2 SASEGT. The CDR3 is CASRGGASGNEQFF. The CDR3 nucleotides read TGTGCCAGTAGAGGGGGCGCGAGTGGGAATGAGCAGTTCTTC.

This clonotype appeared many times. This chain joins TRBV6-1 and TRBJ2-5, with 8 nucleotides matching TRBD1. The germline CDR1 and CDR2 sequences are MNHNS and SASEGT. With 3 bases clipped from V and 2 bases from J, the junction kept 8 bases outside the gene matches. The CDR3 has 16 residues. CDR3 coding DNA: TGTGCCAGCAGTGAGATACAGGGGGACCTTCAAGAGACCCAGTACTTC. Its protein product is CASSEIQGDLQETQYF.